Listed below are T cell receptor beta chains from one sample, sequenced in a study of shared clonotypes between healthy human individuals. Measured with immunoSEQ multiplex PCR; TCRdb has only the in-frame clones, and not every one. The repertoire holds roughly 850,000 clones, with around 96% as singletons. Sample: naive CD8+ T cells sorted from blood. Receptors originate from a man aged 30 to 39 in good health. Each CDR3 is given with its conserved first and last residue. D genes are given only for firm matches. Size tells how often a clone was seen (once, few, many) or the class of an expanded clone, and some rows leave it out.

j_gene,v_gene,d_gene,len,abundance,CDR3nt,CDR3aa
TRBJ2-7,TRBV18,TRBD1,15,.,TGTGCCAGCTCACTCGAAGCGGACAGGGCCTACGAGCAGTACTTC,CASSLEADRAYEQYF
TRBJ2-2,TRBV9,.,14,.,TGTGCCAGCAGCGAAGAGGGGTACACCGGGGAGCTGTTTTTT,CASSEEGYTGELFF
TRBJ1-4,TRBV19,.,14,.,TGTGCCAGTAGTACGTCGGGGGGCGGAGAAAAACTGTTTTTT,CASSTSGGGEKLFF
TRBJ2-3,TRBV11-2,.,14,.,TGTGCCAGCACCGATCGGGAGTCGACAGATACGCAGTATTTT,CASTDRESTDTQYF
TRBJ2-1,TRBV10-3,TRBD2,15,.,TGTGCCATCAGTGCAGGGACTAGCAACCTTAATGAGCAGTTCTTC,CAISAGTSNLNEQFF
TRBJ2-7,TRBV28,.,12,.,TGTGCCAGTGGGGACGACTCCTACGAGCAGTACTTC,CASGDDSYEQYF
TRBJ2-1,TRBV6-1,TRBD2,14,.,TGTGCCAGCAGTCTAACGGGACTAGGGAATGAGCAGTTCTTC,CASSLTGLGNEQFF
TRBJ2-7,TRBV29-1,.,16,few,TGCAGCGTTGAAGTGCGAAAGGGGGGAAATTCCTACGAGCAGTACTTC,CSVEVRKGGNSYEQYF
TRBJ2-1,TRBV27,TRBD1,15,.,TGTGCCAGCAGTTTCCGGGACAGGGATCAGGGTGAGCAGTTCTTC,CASSFRDRDQGEQFF
TRBJ1-4,TRBV29-1,.,15,.,TGCAGCGTTGAAAAAATCGGACAGCCTAATGAAAAACTGTTTTTT,CSVEKIGQPNEKLFF
TRBJ1-5,TRBV18,TRBD1,15,.,TGTGCCAGCAGAACAGGGGAACATAGCAATCAGCCCCAGCATTTT,CASRTGEHSNQPQHF
TRBJ2-7,TRBV5-1,TRBD2,15,.,TGCGCCAGCAGGAAGCTAGCGGGAGACCTCTACGAGCAGTACTTC,CASRKLAGDLYEQYF
TRBJ2-1,TRBV5-4,.,15,.,TGTGCCAGCAGCTTATGGGACGGGGACGCCAATGAGCAGTTCTTC,CASSLWDGDANEQFF
TRBJ1-1,TRBV29-1,.,13,.,TGCAGCGTTGGGGGGACCGACAGGACTGAAGCTTTCTTT,CSVGGTDRTEAFF
TRBJ2-2,TRBV4-1,.,15,.,TGCGCCAGCAGCCCCGCATGGGGAAACACCGGGGAGCTGTTTTTT,CASSPAWGNTGELFF
TRBJ2-7,TRBV19,TRBD1,14,.,TGTGCCAGTAGTACAGGACAGGGGTTGAACGAGCAGTACTTC,CASSTGQGLNEQYF
TRBJ2-7,TRBV27,.,16,.,TGTGCCAGCAGTTTATCGAGGGGAGATGAGGCCTACGAGCAGTACTTC,CASSLSRGDEAYEQYF
TRBJ2-1,TRBV28,TRBD2,16,.,TGTGCCAGCAGTCCTCGGACTAGCGGCCATTACAATGAGCAGTTCTTC,CASSPRTSGHYNEQFF
TRBJ1-4,TRBV7-6,TRBD1,15,.,TGTGCCAGCAGCTCCGGACAGGGGGGGCGTGAAAAACTGTTTTTT,CASSSGQGGREKLFF
TRBJ2-7,TRBV9,.,16,.,TGTGCCAGCAGCGTAGCCCCGACCCAGGGGACCTACGAGCAGTACTTC,CASSVAPTQGTYEQYF
TRBJ2-2,TRBV15,.,13,.,TGTGCCACCAGCAGCTTTCGGGGAGGGGAGCTGTTTTTT,CATSSFRGGELFF
TRBJ2-1,TRBV2,TRBD1,14,.,TGTGCCAGCCCAACATCCGCAGGGGGTAATGAGCAGTTCTTC,CASPTSAGGNEQFF
TRBJ2-1,TRBV19,TRBD2,14,.,TGTGCCAGTACCTCTGAATGGGCGGGAGATGAGCAGTTCTTC,CASTSEWAGDEQFF
TRBJ2-1,TRBV11-3,.,13,.,TGTGCCAGCAGCGAGGACCCCCAAGATGAGCAGTTCTTC,CASSEDPQDEQFF
TRBJ2-3,TRBV27,TRBD2,18,.,TGTGCCAGCAGTTTAACCGGGACTAGCGGGAGGGGTACAGATACGCAGTATTTT,CASSLTGTSGRGTDTQYF
TRBJ1-1,TRBV7-9,.,12,.,TGTGCCAGCAGCTCCGAATCGGTGGAAGCTTTCTTT,CASSSESVEAFF
TRBJ2-7,TRBV6-5,.,12,.,TGTGCCAGCAGTTCGGGGGTCTACGAGCAGTACTTC,CASSSGVYEQYF
TRBJ2-3,TRBV7-9,.,12,.,TGTGCCAGCGCAACATTCACAGATACGCAGTATTTT,CASATFTDTQYF
TRBJ2-7,TRBV10-2,.,15,.,TGCGCCAGCAGTGACATTGACAGACCCTCCTACGAGCAGTACTTC,CASSDIDRPSYEQYF
TRBJ2-1,TRBV15,TRBD2,15,.,TGTGCCACCAGCAGAGTCCTAGCGGATTACAATGAGCAGTTCTTC,CATSRVLADYNEQFF
TRBJ1-1,TRBV7-9,.,17,.,TGTGCCAGCACCGCCGCGCCATCCTACTCCCGCGGCACTGAAGCTTTCTTT,CASTAAPSYSRGTEAFF
TRBJ2-7,TRBV28,.,12,.,TGTGCCAGCAGCCGTGAACGTGACGAGCAGTACTTC,CASSRERDEQYF
TRBJ2-1,TRBV7-2,.,15,once,TGTGCCAGCAGCTTCCAAGGGTCAGGGTACAATGAGCAGTTCTTC,CASSFQGSGYNEQFF
TRBJ2-1,TRBV7-3,TRBD2,16,.,TGTGCCAGCAGCCCATTAGCGGGAGCCGACTACAATGAGCAGTTCTTC,CASSPLAGADYNEQFF
TRBJ2-1,TRBV19,.,15,.,TGTGCCAGTAGTTGGGGGCGCGGGACCCACAATGAGCAGTTCTTC,CASSWGRGTHNEQFF
TRBJ2-7,TRBV13,.,13,.,TGTGCCAGCAGCTTACAACATTCCTACGAGCAGTACTTC,CASSLQHSYEQYF
TRBJ1-3,TRBV7-9,.,14,.,TGTGCCAGCAGCCCTTTAGGGAAAGTAAACACCATATATTTT,CASSPLGKVNTIYF